The rows below give T cell receptor beta chains drawn from one sample of a study of blood T cell repertoires in COVID-19. Clones were read by immunoSEQ multiplex PCR, and TCRdb kept only the in-frame ones, dropping some. In the table there are approximately 210,000 clones, about 87% of which are singletons. Specimen: peripheral blood. The receptors originated from a man aged 65-85 years with acute or convalescent COVID-19. CDR3s include the opening cysteine and the closing phenylalanine or tryptophan. A D gene is named only where the DNA matches it firmly. Rows give clone size only sometimes, using once, few, many, or a class for an expanded clone.

d_call: -
v_call: TRBV19
clone_size: -
j_call: TRBJ2-2
cdr3_aa: CASSSRDSRGTGELFF

d_call: -
v_call: TRBV18
clone_size: -
j_call: TRBJ1-1
cdr3_aa: CASSPPFMNTEAFF

d_call: -
v_call: TRBV18
clone_size: -
j_call: TRBJ1-5
cdr3_aa: CASSDTQGRSNQPQHF

d_call: TRBD1
v_call: TRBV9
clone_size: -
j_call: TRBJ1-5
cdr3_aa: CASSVTGGLNQPQHF

d_call: -
v_call: TRBV14
clone_size: -
j_call: TRBJ1-5
cdr3_aa: CASSVSPNQPQHF

d_call: TRBD1
v_call: TRBV12-3/TRBV12-4
clone_size: -
j_call: TRBJ2-1
cdr3_aa: CASSLTGATEQFF

d_call: TRBD2
v_call: TRBV5-1
clone_size: once
j_call: TRBJ2-1
cdr3_aa: CASNWGGGSYNEQFF

d_call: -
v_call: TRBV7-9
clone_size: -
j_call: TRBJ1-5
cdr3_aa: CASSLGAEFNQPQHF

d_call: -
v_call: TRBV28
clone_size: -
j_call: TRBJ2-2
cdr3_aa: CASSWEYTGELFF

d_call: -
v_call: TRBV21-1
clone_size: -
j_call: TRBJ1-1
cdr3_aa: CASSQGRAQWEDTEAFF

d_call: TRBD2
v_call: TRBV7-3
clone_size: -
j_call: TRBJ2-1
cdr3_aa: CASSTSAGVSYNEQFF

d_call: TRBD1
v_call: TRBV2
clone_size: -
j_call: TRBJ1-4
cdr3_aa: CASRTTGQPNEKLFF

d_call: -
v_call: TRBV15
clone_size: once
j_call: TRBJ2-5
cdr3_aa: CATSRDKGGTANQETQYF

d_call: TRBD2
v_call: TRBV30
clone_size: -
j_call: TRBJ2-1
cdr3_aa: CAWSGTSGRYNEQFF

d_call: -
v_call: TRBV7-2
clone_size: -
j_call: TRBJ2-3
cdr3_aa: CASSLEGFGTQYF

d_call: TRBD1
v_call: TRBV18
clone_size: -
j_call: TRBJ2-7
cdr3_aa: CASSPGDPDRRSYF

d_call: TRBD1
v_call: TRBV16
clone_size: -
j_call: TRBJ2-7
cdr3_aa: CASSQSRDRGEQYF

d_call: TRBD1
v_call: TRBV3-1/TRBV3-2
clone_size: -
j_call: TRBJ1-1
cdr3_aa: CASSQAWTGTNTEAFF

d_call: TRBD2
v_call: TRBV7-6
clone_size: -
j_call: TRBJ2-7
cdr3_aa: CASSPHQGDYVYEQYF

d_call: TRBD1
v_call: TRBV5-6
clone_size: -
j_call: TRBJ2-7
cdr3_aa: CASSTGTGSSEQYF

d_call: TRBD2
v_call: TRBV2
clone_size: once
j_call: TRBJ2-1
cdr3_aa: CASSGGGRARYNEQFF

d_call: TRBD2
v_call: TRBV3-1/TRBV3-2
clone_size: -
j_call: TRBJ2-1
cdr3_aa: CASSQGGTNNEQFF

d_call: TRBD1
v_call: TRBV19
clone_size: -
j_call: TRBJ1-3
cdr3_aa: CASSEQGLSGNTIYF

d_call: -
v_call: TRBV5-4
clone_size: -
j_call: TRBJ2-5
cdr3_aa: CASSFSQETQYF

d_call: TRBD1
v_call: TRBV7-6
clone_size: once
j_call: TRBJ2-7
cdr3_aa: CASSSYRDRGGEQYF

d_call: -
v_call: TRBV7-9
clone_size: -
j_call: TRBJ1-4
cdr3_aa: CASSLDYGWGDATNEKLFF

d_call: TRBD1
v_call: TRBV19
clone_size: -
j_call: TRBJ1-6
cdr3_aa: CASRFDRGQNSPLHF

d_call: TRBD1
v_call: TRBV7-2
clone_size: -
j_call: TRBJ1-1
cdr3_aa: CASSPRQGRGVTEAFF

d_call: TRBD2
v_call: TRBV18
clone_size: -
j_call: TRBJ2-1
cdr3_aa: CASSPPYTGLASNEQFF

d_call: TRBD2
v_call: TRBV6-2/TRBV6-3
clone_size: -
j_call: TRBJ2-1
cdr3_aa: CASSYLLSSGRAFNEQFF

d_call: TRBD1
v_call: TRBV7-9
clone_size: -
j_call: TRBJ2-3
cdr3_aa: CASSLGTGIADTQYF

d_call: -
v_call: TRBV7-2
clone_size: -
j_call: TRBJ1-2
cdr3_aa: CASSETGGFYGYTF

d_call: -
v_call: TRBV9
clone_size: -
j_call: TRBJ2-1
cdr3_aa: CASSRWLASNEQFF

d_call: -
v_call: TRBV6-5
clone_size: -
j_call: TRBJ2-1
cdr3_aa: CASRRRGPYNEQFF

d_call: TRBD2
v_call: TRBV5-1
clone_size: once
j_call: TRBJ2-3
cdr3_aa: CASSSGLAGVLSTDTQYF